This T cell receptor (beta chain) stems from a study of human T cells and chemical hapten exposure. Background on the study: Throughout the approximately 26-week study, diphenylcyclopropenone was applied weekly to the patients' scalps. Readings were taken at 6 days from patch tests that had applied 0.01% DPC to the upper back. Overall study results and limits: Alopecia was present in the donors, so their immune response may differ from healthy people's.

This clonotype showed up many times. Its antigen is not identified. V gave up 4 bases and J gave up 2 bases; unmatched junction bases: 8. Germline V gene lookup returns CDR1 LGHNA and CDR2 YSLEER. The CDR3 extends over 16 amino acids. The time point: pre-sensitization, week 0. Documented treatment: therapeutic diphenylcyclopropenone sensitization with weekly scalp DPC. TCRdb re-called the RACE reads with MiXCR, one entry per CDR3 protein. The sample includes a few hundred thousand distinct CDR3 sequences, approximately 5% seen only once; the top ten take around 8%. This sequence joins TRBV4-3 and TRBJ1-5, with TRBD1 matching 7 bases. The receptor's source is a woman aged 18-29 years with alopecia areata. Some clones in this sample may be carry-over from other donors' samples. Sequencing used whole blood, obtained in connection with sensitization to the hapten diphenylcyclopropenone (DPC). CDR3 DNA sequence: TGCGCCAGCAGCCCTCACAGGGGCAGGGGCAATCAGCCCCAGCATTTT. It yields the protein CASSPHRGRGNQPQHF.